One sample yielded the 25 T cell receptor beta chains listed below, sequenced in a study of PD-L1 blockade in urothelial cancer. TCRdb's table, derived via immunoSEQ multiplex PCR, lists solely in-frame clones and lacks some. The top ten clones hold roughly 18% of a sample with 41,000 or so clones, under 90% of them seen once. Sequences were derived from PBMCs, sampled around atezolizumab (anti-PD-L1) treatment. Receptors originate from a man in his sixties with urothelial cancer.

About this clone itself: Lacking the conserved final phenylalanine or tryptophan, this CDR3 likely reflects a read error. No DNA is shown, since the ends of the CDR3 on it are uncertain; the CDR3 is the one TCRdb lists. The rearrangement joins TRBV6-5 to TRBJ1-6. The CDR3 is made up of 10 amino acids, end residues included. Per germline, CDR1 MNHEY and CDR2 SVGAGI. The CDR3 is CASSYPAGLL.

The chain is built from TRBV19 and TRBJ2-6; weak D call: TRBD1 (6 bases). There are 16 residues in the CDR3. The V gene lost 5 bases and the J gene lost 3 bases, with 14 bases spanning the gap. Germline V lookup: CDR1 LNHDA, CDR2 SQIVND (reference sequence). CDR3 sequence reads: CASSSDSLSGANVLTF. CDR3 bases: TGTGCCAGTAGTTCGGACAGCCTAAGTGGGGCCAACGTCCTGACTTTC.

V gene TRBV27 combines with J gene TRBJ2-3; 11 bases match TRBD2. CDR1 and CDR2 (germline): MNHEY, SMNVEV (reference sequence). With 5 bases clipped from V and 2 bases from J, the junction kept 6 bases outside the gene matches. The CDR3 length is 16 residues. The CDR3 is CASSPLAGGYTDTQYF. CDR3 DNA: TGTGCCAGCAGTCCCCTAGCGGGGGGCTACACAGATACGCAGTATTTT.

The V and J genes are TRBV5-1 and TRBJ1-6; 11 bases are shared with TRBD1. Germline V CDR1 and CDR2: SGHRS, YFSETQ. The CDR3 is 14 amino acids. Trimming at V came to 4 bases and at J to 8 bases, leaving 2 bases not matched to a gene. CDR3 nucleotide sequence: TGCGCCAGCAGCAAGGGACAGGGGGATTCACCCCTCCACTTT. Its protein is CASSKGQGDSPLHF. Filled out from reference TRBV5-1 and TRBJ1-6, the complete variable domain reads KAGVTQTPRYLIKTRGQQVTLSCSPISGHRSVSWYQQTPGQGLQFLFEYFSETQRNKGNFPGRFSGRQFSNSRSEMNVSTLELGDSALYLCASSKGQGDSPLHFGNGTRLTVT.

The chain combines TRBV5-8 with TRBJ2-3; TRBD2 agrees at 8 bases. This CDR3 comprises 15 residues. The ends lost 3 bases at V and 4 bases at J; junction bases unmatched: 7. In germline, CDR1 is SGHTS, CDR2 YDEGEE. DNA of the CDR3: TGTGCCAGCAGCTCAGCGGGGGTGAGGGCAGATACGCAGTATTTT. Translation gives CASSSAGVRADTQYF.

This clone was seen more than once but under ten times. The chain has TRBV27 and TRBJ2-2; TRBD1 matches at 10 bases. Germline V lookup: CDR1 MNHEY, CDR2 SMNVEV (reference sequence). CDR3 length: 16 amino acids. The junction had 8 bases not matched to a gene; V was cut back by 5 bases and J by 5 bases. In DNA form, the CDR3 reads TGTGCCAGCAGTCCGCGTGGACAGGGGGGAACCGGGGAGCTGTTTTTT. Protein sequence: CASSPRGQGGTGELFF.

The V gene is TRBV19, the J gene TRBJ1-3; a possible D gene is TRBD1 (5 bases). Germline CDR1 LNHDA, CDR2 SQIVND (reference sequence). The CDR3 is 14 amino acids. Trimming removed 8 bases at V and 2 bases at J, with 13 bases between. The CDR3 DNA follows: TGTGCCAGTCTCCACGCGACAGCTGGAAACACCATATATTTT. Translating gives CASLHATAGNTIYF.

This clone appeared a single time. The chain carries TRBV18 and TRBJ1-1, with unresolved D. Germline lookup yields CDR1 KGHSH and CDR2 LQKENI. V was pared by 6 bases and J by 1 base, with 12 bases between. The CDR3 length is 14 residues. In DNA form, the CDR3 reads TGTGCCAGCTCGCCGAATAAACAGAACACTGAAGCTTTCTTT. This gives the protein CASSPNKQNTEAFF.

The sample holds one count of this clone. The chain employs TRBV18 and TRBJ2-1, with 8 bases fitting TRBD2. The germline V gene encodes CDR1 KGHSH and CDR2 LQKENI. The CDR3 is 13 amino acids. Losses at the gene ends were 6 bases for V and 7 bases for J; bases not matched to a gene: 5. CDR3 nucleotide sequence: TGTGCCAGCTCGCCCGGGGGGGGGAATGAGCAGTTCTTC. Its translation is CASSPGGGNEQFF.

V gene TRBV18 combines with J gene TRBJ1-6; 7 bases are a match to TRBD1. The CDR3 spans 17 residues. Trimming at V came to 2 bases and at J to 5 bases, leaving 9 bases not matched to a gene. Per the germline V gene, CDR1 is KGHSH and CDR2 is LQKENI. Here the CDR3 DNA reads TGTGCCAGCTCACCATACGATTCGGGACAGAATAATTCACCCCTCCACTTT. It encodes CASSPYDSGQNNSPLHF.

The chain is built from TRBV19 and TRBJ1-4, with D hard to call. Looked up from germline, CDR1 is LNHDA and CDR2 is SQIVND (reference sequence). Trimming took 5 bases from V and 0 from J, leaving 16 bases between them. The CDR3 runs 17 residues. The DNA of the CDR3 is TGTGCCAGTAGTGGGAGGGCAGCCAAGCCAACTAATGAAAAACTGTTTTTT. Protein product: CASSGRAAKPTNEKLFF.

The rearrangement links TRBV7-9 to TRBJ1-5; 8 nucleotides line up with TRBD1. The CDR3 contains 14 residues. Looked up from germline, CDR1 is SEHNR and CDR2 is FQNEAQ (reference sequence). The ends lost 2 bases at V and 5 bases at J; junction bases unmatched: 2. The CDR3 nucleotides are TGTGCCAGCAGCTTAACGACAGGGGATCAGCCCCAGCATTTT. Translation: CASSLTTGDQPQHF.

This chain uses TRBV11-2 with TRBJ2-1; 9 bases fit TRBD2. The CDR3 consists of 16 residues. Trimming at V came to 1 base and at J to 1 base, leaving 2 bases not matched to a gene. Germline CDR1 is SGHAT and CDR2 is FQNNGV. Here the CDR3 reads CASSLGLAVSYNEQFF. The CDR3 region has the DNA TGTGCCAGCAGCTTAGGACTAGCGGTGTCCTACAATGAGCAGTTCTTC.

In this sample, this clone turned up a few times. The CDR3, as DNA: TGTGCCAGTAGTGGGGACTCGGAGGAGACCCAGTACTTC. Protein sequence: CASSGDSEETQYF. This chain connects TRBV19 to TRBJ2-5; D perhaps matches TRBD2 (6 bases). CDR1 and CDR2 from the germline V gene are LNHDA and SQIVND (reference sequence). V was shortened by 5 bases and J by 5 bases, with 12 bases between the two germline ends. The CDR3 is 13 residues long.

V usage is TRBV5-3 and J usage is TRBJ2-1; D unclear. TRBV5-3 counts as an open reading frame of uncertain function. Trimming shortened V by 0 bases and J by 1 base, and 5 bases separated the two germline ends. This CDR3 comprises 14 residues. The CDR3 nucleotides are TGTGCCAGAAGCTTGGCTAGATCCTACAATGAGCAGTTCTTC. Translated: CARSLARSYNEQFF.

The chain joins TRBV18 to TRBJ1-4; D possibly corresponds to TRBD1 (6 bases). The V end was cut by 3 bases, the J end by 1 base, with 9 bases between. The germline gives CDR1 KGHSH, CDR2 LQKENI. The length of the CDR3 is 15 residues. The CDR3 DNA reads TGTGCCAGCTCACCGGGGACACAAACTAATGAAAAACTGTTTTTT. Translated, it gives CASSPGTQTNEKLFF.

The chain has TRBV6-6 and TRBJ2-7; possibly TRBD2 for D (6 bases). The V end was cut by 2 bases, the J end by 4 bases, with 9 bases between. This CDR3 region has 13 residues. The V gene's germline CDR1 is MNHNY and CDR2 SVGAGI (reference sequence). DNA of the CDR3: TGTGCCAGCAGTTACGGGGAGGCATACGAGCAGTACTTC. Protein product: CASSYGEAYEQYF.

The V and J genes are TRBV5-1 and TRBJ2-3, with 8 nucleotides matching TRBD1. The J segment lost 2 bases and the V segment lost 5 bases, leaving 4 bases of the junction unmatched. CDR1 and CDR2 (germline): SGHRS, YFSETQ. The CDR3 spans 14 residues. The CDR3 sequence is CASRTGETTDTQYF. The CDR3 DNA sequence: TGCGCCAGCAGGACAGGGGAGACCACAGATACGCAGTATTTT.

V usage is TRBV15 and J usage is TRBJ1-1; 8 nucleotides match TRBD1. With V trimmed by 5 bases and J by 3 bases, 2 bases remained unmatched. Germline CDR1 reads LNHNV; CDR2 reads YYDKDF (reference sequence). The CDR3 contains 13 residues. CDR3 protein: CATSVDRDTEAFF. CDR3 sequence (DNA): TGTGCCACCAGCGTGGACAGGGACACTGAAGCTTTCTTT.

The genes are TRBV9 and TRBJ2-1; 7 nucleotides agree with TRBD2. The germline gives CDR1 SGDLS, CDR2 YYNGEE. The junction had 4 bases not matched to a gene; V was cut back by 3 bases and J by 1 base. The CDR3 contains 15 residues. CDR3 bases: TGTGCCAGCAGCGCGTCTAGCGGTTCCTACAATGAGCAGTTCTTC. It codes for CASSASSGSYNEQFF.

The chain links TRBV19 to TRBJ2-4, with 7 bases identical to TRBD1. Trimming removed 5 bases from V and 3 bases from J; junction bases left unmatched: 4. From germline, CDR1 is LNHDA and CDR2 SQIVND (reference sequence). The CDR3 consists of 14 residues. The CDR3 is CASSAGTDKNIQYF. The CDR3, as DNA: TGTGCCAGTAGTGCCGGGACAGACAAAAACATTCAGTACTTC.

The CDR3 nucleotides read TGTGCCAGCTCACCAGAGGCAACTAACTATGGCTACACCTTC. It encodes CASSPEATNYGYTF. The rearrangement uses TRBV18 and TRBJ1-2; D is unclear. The germline V and J ends were trimmed by 2 bases and 0 bases, with 7 bases remaining between them. This CDR3 region has 14 residues. CDR1 KGHSH and CDR2 LQKENI come from the germline V gene.

This clone turned up a few times. The genes are TRBV2 and TRBJ2-7, with 7 positions matching TRBD1. The CDR3 is 14 residues long. CDR1 is SNHLY and CDR2 is FYNNEI in the germline V gene. The J segment lost 3 bases and the V segment lost 3 bases, leaving 5 bases of the junction unmatched. DNA of the CDR3: TGTGCCAGCAGTGATGGGGACAGCTTCTACGAGCAGTACTTC. It translates to CASSDGDSFYEQYF.

The V and J genes are TRBV5-1 and TRBJ1-1; weak D call: TRBD1 (6 bases). The CDR3 sequence is 15 residues long. The germline V gene has CDR1 SGHRS and CDR2 YFSETQ. V gave up 3 bases and J gave up 0 bases, with 12 bases separating them. This chain's CDR3 is CASSSTQGVNTEAFF. The CDR3 DNA follows: TGCGCCAGCAGCTCCACACAGGGAGTGAACACTGAAGCTTTCTTT.

This clone has more than one count but fewer than ten. The rearrangement uses TRBV5-1 and TRBJ1-1; TRBD1 aligns across 10 bases. The trim removed 4 bases at V and 5 bases at J, leaving 5 bases unmatched. Per germline, CDR1 SGHRS and CDR2 YFSETQ. The length of the CDR3 is 14 residues. CDR3 amino acids: CASSTTGGWTEAFF. CDR3 coding DNA: TGCGCCAGCAGCACGACAGGGGGCTGGACTGAAGCTTTCTTT.